This T cell receptor (beta chain) is drawn from a study of blood T cell repertoires in COVID-19. In the study overall: The analysed material was cDNA or gDNA that came from T cells, B-cell-depleted T cells, or PBMCs.

This clone showed up many times. V gave up 7 bases and J gave up 2 bases, with 8 bases separating them. Per germline, CDR1 DFQATT and CDR2 SNEGSKA (reference sequence). The CDR3 is 11 amino acids. Original analysis: Amplification of reference gene primers was used by the study to estimate nucleated cell counts. Using immunoSEQ multiplex PCR, the repertoire was profiled, and TCRdb retains in-frame clones only, with some absent. V and J calls plus clone size are reproduced from that table; the DNA served to infer D and trimming. The sample holds around 120,000 clones, less than 75% seen once. J is TRBJ1-1 and V is TRBV20-1; D is undetermined. The clonotype comes from a human donor with acute or convalescent COVID-19. The donor label of this sample is uncertain. Sequencing input: peripheral blood. In DNA, the CDR3 is TGCAGTGGCATTAGAAACACTGAAGCTTTCTTT. Translation gives CSGIRNTEAFF.